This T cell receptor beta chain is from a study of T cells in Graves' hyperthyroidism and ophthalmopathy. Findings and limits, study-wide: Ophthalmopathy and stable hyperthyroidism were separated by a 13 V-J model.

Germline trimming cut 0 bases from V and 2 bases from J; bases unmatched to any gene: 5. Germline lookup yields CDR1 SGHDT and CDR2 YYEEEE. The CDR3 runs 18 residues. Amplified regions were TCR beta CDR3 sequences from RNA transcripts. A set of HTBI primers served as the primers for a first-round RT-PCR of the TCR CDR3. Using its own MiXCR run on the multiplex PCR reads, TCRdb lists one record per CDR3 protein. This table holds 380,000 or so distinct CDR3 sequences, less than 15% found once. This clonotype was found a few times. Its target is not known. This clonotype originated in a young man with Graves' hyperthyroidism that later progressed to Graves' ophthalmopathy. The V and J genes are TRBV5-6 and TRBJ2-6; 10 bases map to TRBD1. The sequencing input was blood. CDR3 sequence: CASSLGDRGSAGANVLTF. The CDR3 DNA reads TGTGCCAGCAGCTTGGGGGACAGGGGCTCGGCTGGGGCCAACGTCCTGACTTTC.